This TCR beta chain was captured by sequencing in a study of T-cell memory formation after mild COVID-19. Study-wide context: The TCR clusters were mostly specific to one donor. General observations from the study: Contracting CD4+ clones were located mainly in CM and EM, and CD8+ clones in EMRA. In second-wave clones peaking day 37, SARS-CoV-2 specificity remained unconfirmed. Cross-reactive memory appears to have joined, as suggested by some responding clones showing up in pre-infection memory.

Trimming stripped 3 bases from V and 0 bases from J, with 9 bases between. CDR1 DFQATT and CDR2 SNEGSKA come from the germline V gene (reference sequence). CDR3 length: 13 residues. This clonotype was observed a few times. What it binds is not known. TCRdb used MiXCR to reprocess the 5' RACE reads, holding one entry per CDR3 protein. The data show roughly 170,000 distinct CDR3 sequences, under 20% seen once. The sequenced material came from PBMCs or a T cell subset sorted from them (not recorded which). This TCR was recovered from a man in his late teens or twenties who had mild COVID-19 (a few samples of this study predate the infection). Cell type and time point are not known. The gene calls are TRBV20-1 and TRBJ2-7; D remains ambiguous. CDR3 sequence: CSARGQFSYEQYF. The CDR3 region has the DNA TGCAGTGCTAGGGGTCAGTTCTCCTACGAGCAGTACTTC.